This TCR beta chain derives from a study of T cells after yellow fever vaccination. Notes on the study in general: From the bulk population, abundant clonotypes could contaminate and appear within FACS-sorted repertoires. Re-detected after boosting: most primary clones, approximately 97% of CD4 and roughly 90% of CD8.

Germline V gives CDR1 SGHRS, CDR2 YFSETQ. V shed 0 bases, J shed 2 bases, and the junction held 8 bases outside the gene matches. The CDR3 sequence is 18 residues long. TCRdb itself ran the 5' RACE reads through MiXCR, one entry per CDR3 protein. This table has hundreds of thousands of distinct CDR3 sequences, over 8% appearing once. In its sample, this clonotype was seen a few times. Its target is unknown. This sequence joins TRBV5-1 and TRBJ2-1; 10 bases align to TRBD2. This clonotype was sampled from a man younger than 30 who received the YFV17D yellow fever vaccine. The input for sequencing was PBMCs, taken on the day of the first yellow fever vaccination. In DNA form, the CDR3 reads TGCGCCAGCAGCTTGGCTGCTAAGCGGGGGGGGGCCTACAATGAGCAGTTCTTC. As protein: CASSLAAKRGGAYNEQFF.